Here is one TCR beta chain with its context. Assay: immunoSEQ multiplex PCR; the TCRdb copy retains only in-frame clones and omits some. The sample carries 60,000 or so clones, about 92% recorded once. The CDR3 runs to 11 residues. The germline CDR1 and CDR2 sequences are LNHDA and SQIVND (reference sequence). V lost 1 base to trimming and J lost 5 bases, with 3 bases between them. The sample originates from a study of siplizumab effects on memory and regulatory T cells. This sequence was found in a human donor in good health. The chain uses TRBV19 and TRBJ2-7; D call uncertain. Source material: CD8+ T cells sorted from blood. CDR3 nucleotides: TGTGCCAGTAGTATAGGACACGAGCAGTACTTC. Translating gives CASSIGHEQYF.